This T cell receptor beta chain was profiled in a study of T cell clonotyping in hematopoietic cell transplantation. The data were produced by immunoSEQ multiplex PCR, yet TCRdb's version contains in-frame clones alone and is incomplete. The sample contains about 45,000 clones, approximately 78% of which appear only once. Time point here: recipient sample about 28 days before transplant, after cytoreduction. The clonotype originates from a man aged 60 to 69 with myelodysplastic syndrome. Some clones in this sample may be carry-over from other donors' samples. Material: peripheral blood mononuclear cells, obtained before stem cell transplant.

DNA for the CDR3: TGTGCCAGCAGCGTAGGGGGGGAGGGGTCGAACACTGAAGCTTTCTTT. Translated, it gives CASSVGGEGSNTEAFF. The V call is TRBV9, the J call TRBJ1-1; TRBD1 is a possible D gene (5 bases). The CDR3 loop spans 16 amino acids. Germline V CDR1 and CDR2: SGDLS, YYNGEE. V was pared by 0 bases and J by 1 base, with 13 bases between.